This TCR beta chain is drawn from a study of early T cells in non-severe SARS-CoV-2 infection. This clonotype has a handful of counts. The CDR3 loop spans 18 amino acids. From germline, CDR1 is LGHDT and CDR2 YNNKEL (reference sequence). Trimming removed 1 base at V and 0 bases at J, with 13 bases between. Individual cDNA molecules were tagged with unique molecular identifiers. Via MiXCR, TCRdb re-called the 5' RACE reads, giving one row per CDR3 protein. Counted here are roughly 60,000 distinct CDR3 sequences, 11% occurring once; the ten biggest clones make up 2.9%. The sequencing here drew on whole blood, taken at baseline. The rearrangement joins TRBV3-1 to TRBJ2-6; no firm D call. The receptor was isolated from an adult who was a healthcare worker with PCR-confirmed SARS-CoV-2 infection or an uninfected control (not recorded which). The CDR3 DNA reads as TGTGCCAGCAGCCAAGTGAACAGATCTAGCTCTGGGGCCAACGTCCTGACTTTC. This sequence encodes CASSQVNRSSSGANVLTF.